The T cell receptor (beta chain) under discussion was sequenced for a study of a mutant IDH1 vaccine in newly diagnosed glioma. Study as a whole: Treated patients were about 60% male, around 38% female, mean age about 41 years.

About this clone: Its antigen is unknown.

Regarding the study as a whole: Changes to the top peripheral T cell clonotypes appeared unrelated to pseudoprogression.

CDR3 length: 15 amino acids. Germline CDR1 is SGHRS and CDR2 is YFSETQ. Assay used: immunoSEQ multiplex PCR; TCRdb lists only in-frame clones, some missing. The table records 95,000 to 100,000 clones, around nine tenths of them present only once. Time point denoted: baseline, week 1 (first vaccination visit). The treatment: pre-vaccination baseline after standard-of-care therapy. Donors harbored newly found WHO grade 3 or 4 IDH1-mutant, ATRX-lost astrocytomas. The rearrangement uses TRBV5-1 and TRBJ2-5; D not certain. The J call is in doubt because the DNA end fits TRBJ2-7 better. This clonotype originated in a woman between 50 and 59 years old with glioma. Material: PBMCs, obtained from a glioma patient treated with radiotherapy, temozolomide or both. DNA of the CDR3: TGCGCCAGCAGCTTGGGTTCGGACCTCTCCTACGAGCAGTACTTC. Protein: CASSLGSDLSYEQYF.